The 25 T cell receptor beta chains below come from one sample, sequenced in a study of cytomegalovirus exposure and HLA in healthy donors. Researchers ran the PCR with 60 Vbeta and 13 Jbeta primers. TCRdb's copy holds only in-frame clones and misses some; the assay was immunoSEQ multiplex PCR. Its table records 130,000 or so clones. Sequences were obtained from PBMCs. Receptors were obtained from a woman aged 60-75 years in good health and CMV-seronegative.

The chain links TRBV7-3 to TRBJ2-1, with 15 bases identical to TRBD2. The CDR3 has 16 amino acids. The germline CDR1 and CDR2 sequences are SGHTA and FQGTGA. V gave up 5 bases and J gave up 7 bases; unmatched junction bases: 6. As DNA, the CDR3 is TGTGCCAGCAGCGCCGGACTAGCGGGAGGGCCTAATGAGCAGTTCTTC. It yields the protein CASSAGLAGGPNEQFF. The full variable domain, in which reference TRBV7-3 and TRBJ2-1 provide the parts outside the CDR3, is GAGVSQTPSNKVTEKGKYVELRCDPISGHTALYWYRQSLGQGPEFLIYFQGTGAADDSGLPNDRFFAVRPEGSVSTLKIQRTERGDSAVYLCASSAGLAGGPNEQFFGPGTRLTVL.

The rearrangement uses TRBV5-4 and TRBJ2-1, with 9 bases fitting TRBD2. The germline V gene has CDR1 SGHNT and CDR2 YYREEE (reference sequence). There are 15 residues in the CDR3. V was clipped by 5 bases and J by 3 bases; unmatched bases: 6. Here the CDR3 DNA reads TGTGCCAGCAGTAAGGTAGCGGGAGTCTACAATGAGCAGTTCTTC. Its protein product is CASSKVAGVYNEQFF.

V usage is TRBV25-1 and J usage is TRBJ1-1, with D unclear. The CDR3 length is 17 residues. The ends were cut back, 2 bases at V and 1 base at J, with 17 bases in the middle. The germline CDR1 and CDR2 sequences are MGHDK and SYGVNS. CDR3 DNA sequence: TGTGCCAGCAGTGAAAATAAAACCGGGGAAGGGAACACTGAAGCTTTCTTT. Its translation is CASSENKTGEGNTEAFF.

V gene TRBV5-1 combines with J gene TRBJ2-3, with a weak D call TRBD2 (6 bases). Per the germline V gene, CDR1 is SGHRS and CDR2 is YFSETQ. Trimming removed 5 bases from V and 0 bases from J, with 13 bases in between. The CDR3 has 15 amino acids. The CDR3 region has the DNA TGCGCCAGCAGGGAGGGCGCGTCTAGCACAGATACGCAGTATTTT. Protein product: CASREGASSTDTQYF.

Worth noting for this clone: Mismatch with germline at one junction end may stem from a read error. The V gene is TRBV7-7, the J gene TRBJ1-4, with D possibly being TRBD1 (6 bases). Germline V gene lookup returns CDR1 SSHAT and CDR2 FNYEAQ (reference sequence). The CDR3 loop spans 12 amino acids. The CDR3 here is CASKGRGEKLFF. DNA of the CDR3: TGTGCTAGCAAGGGCAGGGGTGAAAAACTGTTTTTT.

CDR3 in amino acids: CATQGAGNTIYF. Here the CDR3 DNA reads TGTGCCACACAGGGAGCTGGAAACACCATATATTTT. This rearrangement joins TRBV2 to TRBJ1-3, with D perhaps TRBD1 (6 bases). CDR1 SNHLY and CDR2 FYNNEI come from the germline V gene. V lost 10 bases and J lost 2, with 9 bases in between. The CDR3 extends over 12 amino acids.

The CDR3 nucleotides are TGCAGCGTTCCCGGGACAGGGGGTTCCACTGAAGCTTTCTTT. Protein sequence: CSVPGTGGSTEAFF. V is TRBV29-1 and J is TRBJ1-1, with 11 bases identical to TRBD1. Germline lookup yields CDR1 SQVTM and CDR2 ANQGSEA. The ends lost 5 bases at V and 4 bases at J; junction bases unmatched: 6. The CDR3 runs 14 residues.

In DNA form, the CDR3 reads TGTGCCAGCTCGGACAGGGGGGCTATTTTCTTT. Amino acid sequence: CASSDRGAIFF. V is TRBV7-9 and J is TRBJ1-1; TRBD1 agrees at 10 bases. From germline, CDR1 is SEHNR and CDR2 FQNEAQ (reference sequence). Trimming took 8 bases from V and 13 from J; bases not matched to a gene: 7. CDR3 length: 11 amino acids.

A remark on this clone: A junction boundary mismatches the germline segment, possibly from a read error. The rearrangement links TRBV7-8 to TRBJ1-1, with D tentatively TRBD1 (5 bases). The CDR3 spans 15 residues. Germline V gene sequence: CDR1 SGHVS, CDR2 FQNEAQ. The CDR3 sequence is CASSLREGLNTEAFF. In DNA form, the CDR3 reads TGTGCCAGCAGCTTACGTGAGGGACTGAACACTGAAGCCTTCTTT.

The chain recombines TRBV6-1 with TRBJ2-5, with D perhaps matching TRBD2 (5 bases). TRBJ2-7 explains the end of the DNA better; the J call may be wrong. The CDR3 loop spans 14 amino acids. Germline V gene data show CDR1 as MNHNS and CDR2 as SASEGT. CDR3 sequence (DNA): TGTGCCACCCAACACCAGCGGAGCGGTTACGAGCAGTACTTC. This translates into CATQHQRSGYEQYF.

The chain recombines TRBV9 with TRBJ2-5; no clear D gene. The J call is in doubt because the DNA end fits TRBJ2-7 better. The germline V gene encodes CDR1 SGDLS and CDR2 YYNGEE. The CDR3 runs to 15 residues. The CDR3 reads CASSVGTIPSYEQYF. The CDR3 DNA is TGTGCCAGCAGCGTAGGTACCATCCCGTCCTACGAGCAGTACTTC.

This rearrangement joins TRBV6-1 to TRBJ1-5, with no clear D. The CDR3 sequence is 13 residues long. Deletions cut 7 bases from V and 5 bases from J, with 12 bases between. Germline V CDR1 and CDR2: MNHNS, SASEGT. CDR3 sequence: CASKREDHQPQHF. DNA of the CDR3: TGTGCCAGCAAAAGGGAGGACCATCAGCCCCAGCATTTT.

The chain combines TRBV29-1 with TRBJ2-7; D possibly corresponds to TRBD2 (6 bases). The CDR3 is 11 amino acids. Germline CDR1 and CDR2: SQVTM and ANQGSEA. V lost 4 bases and J 2 bases, leaving 6 bases between the germline ends. The CDR3 coding sequence is TGCAGCGTTGCGGGAGCCTACGAGCAGTACTTC. Translation: CSVAGAYEQYF.

The chain is built from TRBV4-2 and TRBJ2-1; the D gene is possibly TRBD1 (5 bases). CDR3 size: 17 residues. Trimming cost V 0 bases and J 2 bases, with 14 bases left between them. Germline V gives CDR1 LGHNA, CDR2 YNFKEQ. CDR3 in amino acids: CASSQDLGADAYNEQFF. The DNA for the CDR3 is TGTGCCAGCAGCCAAGATCTTGGGGCGGATGCCTACAATGAGCAGTTCTTC.

The J gene is TRBJ1-3, the V gene TRBV6-4; TRBD1 agrees at 11 bases. Germline values: CDR1 MRHNA, CDR2 SNTAGT. With 2 bases clipped from V and 2 bases from J, the junction kept 8 bases outside the gene matches. The CDR3 loop spans 18 amino acids. The CDR3 is CASSDTRTGGLAGNTIYF. The CDR3 DNA reads as TGTGCCAGCAGTGACACCCGGACAGGGGGCTTAGCTGGAAACACCATATATTTT.

This chain connects TRBV5-1 to TRBJ1-2; 7 bases fit TRBD1. CDR1 is SGHRS and CDR2 is YFSETQ in the germline V gene. CDR3 size: 12 residues. Unmatched junction bases numbered 5, after V lost 4 bases and J lost 8 bases. The CDR3 protein is CASSADREGYTF. CDR3 in DNA: TGCGCCAGCAGCGCCGACAGGGAAGGCTACACCTTC.

The rearrangement joins TRBV5-1 to TRBJ2-1; 7 bases are shared with TRBD1. The germline V gene has CDR1 SGHRS and CDR2 YFSETQ. Trimming cost V 2 bases and J 8 bases; bases outside gene matches: 7. The CDR3 runs 14 residues. The chain's CDR3 is CASSFRQGGDEQFF. As DNA, the CDR3 is TGCGCCAGCAGCTTTCGACAGGGTGGCGATGAGCAGTTCTTC.

This chain connects TRBV7-2 to TRBJ2-5, with 9 positions matching TRBD2. CDR1 and CDR2 (germline): SGHTA, FQGNSA. V shed 4 bases, J shed 4 bases, and the junction held 10 bases outside the gene matches. The CDR3 runs to 16 residues. The CDR3 sequence: CASSYLSGSLGETQYF. In nucleotides, the CDR3 is TGTGCCAGCAGCTACCTTAGCGGGAGTCTAGGAGAGACCCAGTACTTC.

This chain links TRBV6-1 with TRBJ1-3; 7 nucleotides agree with TRBD1. CDR1 MNHNS and CDR2 SASEGT come from the germline V gene. Germline trimming cut 7 bases from V and 2 bases from J; bases unmatched to any gene: 5. CDR3 size: 14 residues. The CDR3, as DNA: TGTGCCAGCACTGACAGGGAAACTGGAAACACCATATATTTT. Translated: CASTDRETGNTIYF.

On this clone itself: Additional DNA sequences in this sample encode the identical CDR3. This chain uses TRBV5-1 with TRBJ2-2; D remains ambiguous. Germline V gene sequence: CDR1 SGHRS, CDR2 YFSETQ. V gave up 1 base and J gave up 0 bases, with 7 bases separating them. The CDR3 covers 15 residues. The CDR3 DNA reads TGCGCCAGCAGCTTGCGCACAGCGAACACCGGGGAGCTGTTTTTT. This gives the protein CASSLRTANTGELFF.

The chain couples TRBV5-1 to TRBJ2-7; D possibly corresponds to TRBD1 (8 bases). Trimming shortened V by 10 bases and J by 3 bases, and 26 bases separated the two germline ends. The CDR3 totals 16 residues. Germline CDR1 SGHRS, CDR2 YFSETQ. The CDR3: CASSLQGGGGNYEQYF. In nucleotides, the CDR3 is TGCGCCTCCAGTCTACAGGGGGGAGGGGGTAACTACGAGCAGTACTTC.

This chain joins TRBV18 and TRBJ1-4; TRBD1 agrees at 7 bases. V lost 8 bases to trimming and J lost 8 bases; unmatched junction nucleotides: 11. This CDR3 has 14 amino acids. CDR1 KGHSH and CDR2 LQKENI come from the germline V gene. The CDR3 DNA follows: TGTGCCAGCAGCCCCGGGACAGAAGTCGAAAAACTGTTTTTT. This codes for CASSPGTEVEKLFF.

This chain links TRBV6-6 with TRBJ1-3; tentative D call: TRBD1 (5 bases). Germline-derived CDR1 and CDR2 are MNHNY and SVGAGI (reference sequence). The CDR3 consists of 14 residues. The V and J ends lost 6 bases and 3 bases respectively, with 12 bases between them. CDR3 sequence reads: CASRSWGVGNTIYF. The CDR3 nucleotides read TGTGCCAGCAGATCGTGGGGGGTTGGAAACACCATATATTTT.

The chain couples TRBV5-1 to TRBJ1-2, with D hard to call. The CDR3 loop spans 13 amino acids. Germline V lookup: CDR1 SGHRS, CDR2 YFSETQ. Trimming took off 0 bases at V and 0 bases at J, with 3 bases between the two ends. Here the CDR3 reads CASSLDTNYGYTF. For the CDR3, the DNA is TGCGCCAGCAGCTTGGACACTAACTATGGCTACACCTTC.

The J gene is TRBJ2-1, the V gene TRBV19; weak D call: TRBD1 (6 bases). This CDR3 comprises 15 residues. Germline V gene sequence: CDR1 LNHDA, CDR2 SQIVND (reference sequence). Trimming took 3 bases from V and 7 from J, leaving 16 bases between them. The DNA of the CDR3 is TGTGCCAGTAGTATCAGTTTGGGGACAAATAATGAGCAGTTCTTC. This sequence encodes CASSISLGTNNEQFF.